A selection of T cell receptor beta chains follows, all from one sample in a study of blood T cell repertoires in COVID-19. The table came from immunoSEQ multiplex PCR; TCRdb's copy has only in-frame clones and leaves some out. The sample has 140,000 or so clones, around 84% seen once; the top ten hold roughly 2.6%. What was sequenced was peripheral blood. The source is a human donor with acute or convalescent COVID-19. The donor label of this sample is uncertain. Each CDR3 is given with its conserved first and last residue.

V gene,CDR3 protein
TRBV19,CATVGQYNSPLHF
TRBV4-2,CASSSTGFTEAFF
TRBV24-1,CATQPTGVGGYTF
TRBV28,CASKLTAGINEKLFF
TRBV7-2,CASSRPFTGDEQFF
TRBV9,CASSRDSSGNTIYF
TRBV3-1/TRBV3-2,CASSPRGGGGSEQFF
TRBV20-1,CSAPAEAEQFF
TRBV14,CASSPPAAGATEAFF
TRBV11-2,CASSLGLRQETQYF